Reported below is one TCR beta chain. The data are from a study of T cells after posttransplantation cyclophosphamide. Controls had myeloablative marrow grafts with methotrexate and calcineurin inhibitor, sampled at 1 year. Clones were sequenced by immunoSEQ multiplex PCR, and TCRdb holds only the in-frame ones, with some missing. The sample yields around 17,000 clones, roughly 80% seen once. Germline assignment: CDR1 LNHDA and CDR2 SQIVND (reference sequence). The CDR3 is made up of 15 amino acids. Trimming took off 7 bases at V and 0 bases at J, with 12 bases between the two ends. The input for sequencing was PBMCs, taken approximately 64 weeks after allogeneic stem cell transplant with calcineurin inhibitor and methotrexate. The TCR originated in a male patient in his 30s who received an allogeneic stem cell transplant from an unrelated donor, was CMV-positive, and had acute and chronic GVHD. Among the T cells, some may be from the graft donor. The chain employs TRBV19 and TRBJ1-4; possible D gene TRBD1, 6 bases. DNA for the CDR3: TGTGCCAGTAATCCTCGACAGGCAACTAATGAAAAACTGTTTTTT. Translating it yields CASNPRQATNEKLFF.